This T cell receptor (beta chain) comes out of a study of CD8 T cells in ankylosing spondylitis. Study findings and constraints: Made up of eight or nine highly homologous variants, a TCR beta motif appeared characteristic of ankylosing spondylitis blood. Disease-linked clones bore a CD8+ phenotype, appearing relatively rarely in peripheral blood.

TCRdb ran MiXCR on the 5' RACE reads and lists one entry per CDR3 protein. The sample has about 390,000 distinct CDR3 sequences, around 20% seen once. V lost 2 bases, J lost 7 bases, and 18 bases lay in between. The CDR3 is 15 residues long. In germline, CDR1 is MNHEY, CDR2 SMNVEV (reference sequence). This clonotype was seen a handful of times. Its specificity is unknown. The chain joins TRBV27 to TRBJ2-7, with unresolved D. Material: blood, either unsorted or a sorted T cell fraction (not recorded which). The sequence derives from a male donor with ankylosing spondylitis. CDR3 DNA sequence: TGTGCCAGCAGTTTACTCGGAACCGGGCGCACAGAGCAGTACTTC. Protein: CASSLLGTGRTEQYF.